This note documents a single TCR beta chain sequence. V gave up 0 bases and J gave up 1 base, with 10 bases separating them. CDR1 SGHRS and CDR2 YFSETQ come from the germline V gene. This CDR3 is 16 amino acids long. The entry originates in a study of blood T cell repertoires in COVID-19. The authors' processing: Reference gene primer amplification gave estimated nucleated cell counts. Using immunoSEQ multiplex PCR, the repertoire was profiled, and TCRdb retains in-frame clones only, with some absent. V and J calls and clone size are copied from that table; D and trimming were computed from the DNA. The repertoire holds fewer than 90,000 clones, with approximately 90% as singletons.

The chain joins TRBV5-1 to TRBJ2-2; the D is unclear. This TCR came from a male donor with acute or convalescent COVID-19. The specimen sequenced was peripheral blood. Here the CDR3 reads CASSLEPTVNTGELFF. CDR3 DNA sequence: TGCGCCAGCAGCTTGGAGCCGACTGTGAACACCGGGGAGCTGTTTTTT.